This record covers a single TCR beta chain. Its antigen is unknown. The record originates from a study of cytomegalovirus exposure and HLA in healthy donors. Study observations and caveats: Across donors, presence/absence analyses took sequencing depth to be roughly uniform.

This CDR3 spans 16 amino acids. V trimming: 0 bases; J trimming: 7 bases; junction bases outside the gene matches: 9. Germline CDR1 SNHLY, CDR2 FYNNEI. 13 Jbeta primers and 60 Vbeta primers were used for the PCR. Method: immunoSEQ multiplex PCR; TCRdb's copy keeps in-frame clones and lacks some. The data hold approximately 220,000 clones, with 75% to 90% observed a single time. The J gene is TRBJ2-1, the V gene TRBV2, with TRBD2 identical over 7 bases. What was sequenced was PBMCs. This clonotype was obtained from a boy aged 2 to 9 in good health and CMV-seronegative. CDR3: CASSEAQRGPGNEQFF. The CDR3, as DNA: TGTGCCAGCAGTGAAGCCCAGCGGGGTCCCGGTAATGAGCAGTTCTTC.